This TCR beta chain came from a study of cytomegalovirus exposure and HLA in healthy donors (dated by TCRdb to about 2017). Some background on the complete study: In an earlier analysis of 450 to 750 of the donors, less than 350 Gb of sequence data and some 100 million unique TCR beta sequences from about 190 million T cells were reported. Roughly 300 gigabases of sequencing data and around 85 million unique TCR sequences made up an early release that covered around 640 HLA-typed donors. The genetic ancestry cluster associated with self-reported Caucasian donors included about 81% of the 398 genotyped donors. The study was designed to test whether signatures of past pathogen exposure could be identified by cataloging public T cell receptors. Using immunosequencing, the study profiled T cell repertoires from 500 to 800 subjects and related those repertoires to cytomegalovirus serostatus. Besides the first cohort of approximately 710 subjects, a separate validation cohort made up of roughly 120 different subjects was used. To predict cytomegalovirus infection status, the study combined high-throughput TCR immunosequencing, statistical association of individual TCRs with disease status, and machine learning. A later analysis re-analyzed previously published TCR beta repertoires from 660 or so donors and added high-resolution HLA genotyping to study TCR occurrence patterns. In the later analysis, no new phenotypic data were used to find candidate immune exposures; instead, reliance was placed on TCR beta sequences and their occurrence across donors. In an earlier analysis of roughly 580 of the donors, high-throughput TCR beta sequencing was used to judge whether each TCR beta V gene segment behaved as functional or pseudogenic. Donor age, sex, ethnicity and CMV serostatus were compiled alongside the repertoire data. A later genetic analysis took genome-wide SNP genotypes for about 55% of the 666 donors and used that subset as a discovery cohort. Every discovery cohort repertoire had been produced on one sequencing platform. Class I and class II HLA loci were covered by the typing at four-digit resolution. Typing coverage varied by locus: about 620-630 donors for A, B, C, DRB1 and DQB1; some 520 for DQA1; over 600 for DPA1; fewer than 480 for DPB1. Five DR-DQ haplotypes were treated as single units for association and clustering because of strong linkage in the cohort. Among almost 400 genotyped donors of the cohort, an average of approximately 240,000 unique TCR beta nucleotide sequences were sequenced per donor, 15% to 20% of them non-productive.

Library preparation was by the immunoSEQ multiplex PCR assay. The multiplex PCR relied on a mix of 60 forward primers for TCR Vbeta segments and 13 reverse primers for TCR Jbeta segments. Amplification of the CDR3 region of rearranged TCR beta genes was performed with a multiplex PCR assay on genomic DNA. The amplified TCR beta libraries were sequenced on the Illumina HiSeq System as 87-base-pair reads. The original pipeline was this. In a later analysis, some 80 million unique TCR beta chains were counted across the roughly 610 repertoires, and approximately 11 million of these chains were shared by at least two donors. To remove PCR and sequencing errors, raw reads were error-corrected and collapsed into unique sequences using a nearest-neighbor algorithm that merged closely related sequences. CDR3 sequences were aligned to IMGT reference sequences to assign V, D and J gene segments. For a sequence to be retained, a match of at least six nucleotides to both a V gene segment and a J gene segment was required. Rearrangements were classified as productive when the CDR3 lacked stop codons and remained in frame with V and J, and all other rearrangements were classified as non-productive. Following IMGT convention, CDR3 was defined as the stretch from the second conserved V-encoded cysteine up to the conserved J-encoded phenylalanine. In an earlier analysis of more than 550 of the donors, sequences lacking an unambiguous match to a single V gene segment were excluded. An earlier analysis of some 500 of the donors classified V segments as functional when productive rearrangements were above 56.7% and as segregating when the standard deviation between donors was above 5%. A statistical classification framework was developed to diagnose cytomegalovirus status using the catalog of TCR beta chain sequences. In a later analysis, V and J genes were assigned by comparing TCR nucleotide sequences against IMGT/GENE-DB human TR gene sequences. Using the TCRdist pipeline, a later analysis assigned CDR3 sequences along with most-parsimonious VDJ recombination scenarios. In a later analysis, each TCR beta chain was defined by its CDR3 amino acid sequence together with its V-gene family, and reads lacking a unique V-gene family were excluded. A later analysis removed over 500 highly shared, low-generation-probability nucleotide sequences to deal with suspected cross-contamination and a sequencing artifact. In a later analysis, a clonal expansion index was calculated for each public chain from normalized within-repertoire ranks of inferred template counts. Generation probabilities in a later analysis came from a VDJ recombination model fitted to out-of-frame rearrangements, and those results were checked against IGoR. Hypergeometric tests were used in a later analysis to score TCR-TCR, TCR-HLA and TCR-CMV co-occurrence, with a repertoire-size bias correction applied to the TCR pairs. A later analysis estimated false discovery rates by permuting HLA or CMV assignments 20 times. In a later analysis, co-occurring TCRs were grouped with DBSCAN, and TCRdist sequence similarity was added when clustering was performed within HLA-allele-positive subsets. Repertoires with fewer than 30,000 or more than 120,000 public chains, plus five repertoires with anomalous nucleotide sharing, were excluded from co-occurrence clustering. Held by TCRdb, this immuneACCESS table contains in-frame sequences only and omits some clones. Under half of the omission traces to an unresolved V gene where checked; the cause of the rest is unknown. For V, J and clone size, that table is used; D and trimming come from the DNA. A total of more than 85,000 clones appear in this sample, around three quarters of them only once. The ten largest account for 3.5% to 5% of the sample.

About this clone: What antigen it recognizes has not been identified. Base qualities are not provided; no much larger clone lies one nucleotide away.

The cohort consisted of 666 healthy bone marrow donors. Cohort members were all nominally healthy when sampled, although unrecorded immune exposures were likely present. The donor was CMV seropositive and was included in the group of 250 to 350 seropositive cohort members. Each donor provided a peripheral blood sample, and peripheral blood mononuclear cells were used for TCR beta sequencing. The Qiagen DNeasy Blood Extraction Kit was used to extract genomic DNA from the blood cell samples. The CDR3, cysteine through phenylalanine, is 14 amino acids long. Of the read, only the CDR3 DNA is kept; its 42 bases are in frame from base 1. Trimmed from V: 0 bases; trimmed from J: 4 bases; junction bases lacking a gene match: 0. The germline V gene provides CDR1 MNHNS and CDR2 SASEGT. The full study reports these points: Because counts were too low, about 17 rarely observed V segments, including chromosome 9 orphons, were excluded from the earlier analysis of several hundred of the donors. The cohort was sequenced for TCR beta chains only, and without alpha or paired-chain data the features that could be detected were limited. In an earlier analysis of roughly 500 of the donors, most TCR beta V segments appeared in productive rearrangements about 90% or about 30% of the time, broadly matching IMGT annotations. A total of around 150 TCR beta chains were listed by the study as associated with cytomegalovirus. Compared with equally common non-associated chains, HLA-associated TCR beta chains in a later analysis were more clonally expanded and had lower generation probabilities. Linkage disequilibrium might explain the correlated functional status among segregating V segments, but an unknown experimental factor could not be ruled out. Several of the top co-occurrence clusters appeared to be linked to parvovirus B19, influenza, CMV and Epstein-Barr virus, according to a later analysis. When HLA alleles, especially DR and DQ, strongly co-occurred, TCR associations were difficult to assign to individual alleles. Most TCR sequences were observed very rarely across donors, whereas some public TCRs were present in many individuals. A further reported finding was that TCR beta sequences accurately predicted the HLA-A and HLA-B alleles for most subjects in the first cohort. In a later analysis, the rate of TCR association differed among HLA loci, with DRB1 alleles having the most associated TCRs and HLA-C alleles having the fewest. Because HLA typing was missing for some donors at each locus, association tests included only the typed subset. In a later analysis, around 17,000 TCR beta sequences were associated with specific HLA alleles at a false discovery rate of 0.05. A cluster of highly shared sequence variants was judged likely to represent a technical artifact of the sequencing pipeline. A few of the identified cytomegalovirus-associated TCR beta chains were confirmed in vitro to be specific for cytomegalovirus antigens. According to a later genetic analysis, donors in an Asian-associated ancestry cluster had fewer N-insertions in productive TCRs than the roughly 700-donor mean. Cytomegalovirus status was reported to be diagnosed by the classifier with high specificity and sensitivity in both the original and validation cohorts. In a later genetic analysis, a missense DCLRE1C variant was associated with V-gene and J-gene trimming of TCR beta chains, and the association was replicated in an independent cohort. Presence/absence analyses assumed roughly uniform sequencing depth across donors, an assumption that may not hold. The authors suggested that the approach could potentially be generalized to other disease states and immunological phenotypes. A later analysis found that most CMV-associated TCR beta chains appeared HLA-restricted, with HLA associations seemingly driven largely by CMV exposure. For the cohort, immune exposure information was limited to CMV serostatus. Some IMGT-functional V segments, including TRBV6-2 and TRBV6-3, could not be distinguished by the 87-base-pair reads and were therefore excluded.

Sequences were obtained from PBMCs. This TCR came from a female donor in good health and CMV-seropositive. The V gene is TRBV6-1 and the J gene is TRBJ2-1, with TRBD2 identical over 7 junction bases. The bases are TGTGCCAGCAGTGAAGCGGGAGGGTACAATGAGCAGTTCTTC. This codes for CASSEAGGYNEQFF.